This T cell receptor beta chain was documented in a study of T cell repertoires in cytomegalovirus infection. Study overall: Carrying CMV and the relevant HLA type showed in public TCR beta signatures.

Many counts were recorded for this clonotype. Germline lookup yields CDR1 LNHDA and CDR2 SQIVND (reference sequence). Trimming pared 3 bases from V and 7 bases from J, leaving 10 bases between. This CDR3 has 13 amino acids. TCRdb used MiXCR to reprocess the reads, holding one entry per CDR3 protein. This sample has about 140,000 distinct CDR3 sequences, with about 6.3% found just once. This chain joins TRBV19 and TRBJ2-1; D unclear. This receptor was obtained from a human donor in good health (CMV status not recorded). Some clones in this sample may be carry-over from other donors' samples. Material: PBMCs. CDR3 DNA: TGTGCCAGTAGTATGGTGGCGGCAAATGAGCAGTTCTTC. This gives the protein CASSMVAANEQFF.